The 28 T cell receptor beta chains in this list originate from one sample, sequenced in a study of T cells in Graves' hyperthyroidism and ophthalmopathy. The CDR3 regions of TCR beta were amplified from RNA transcripts. With the HTBI primer set, the TCR CDR3 went through a first round of RT-PCR. TCRdb itself ran the multiplex PCR reads through MiXCR, one entry per CDR3 protein. The profile shows roughly 580,000 distinct CDR3 sequences, about half of them singletons. Sequenced material: peripheral blood or thyroid tissue (not recorded which). These receptors came from a young woman with Graves' hyperthyroidism.

The chain links TRBV16 to TRBJ2-5; 13 bases line up with TRBD2. The CDR3 totals 17 residues. CDR1 and CDR2 from the germline V gene are KGHSY and FQNENV. Trimming at V came to 0 bases and at J to 5 bases, leaving 6 bases not matched to a gene. The CDR3 bases are TGTGCCAGCAGCCAATCCGGGACTAGCGGGATTGGGGAGACCCAGTACTTC. It encodes CASSQSGTSGIGETQYF.

Many counts were recorded for this clonotype. The chain employs TRBV7-8 and TRBJ2-2, with D unresolved. CDR3 size: 13 residues. V was trimmed by 2 bases and J by 3 bases, leaving 4 bases between them. The germline gives CDR1 SGHVS, CDR2 FQNEAQ. DNA for the CDR3: TGTGCCAGCAGCTTACCGGACACCGGGGAGCTGTTTTTT. This encodes CASSLPDTGELFF.

This clonotype was found a few times. The rearrangement links TRBV4-3 to TRBJ2-7; 7 bases match TRBD1. V was clipped by 2 bases and J by 3 bases; unmatched bases: 1. This CDR3 contains 13 residues. Germline V gene lookup returns CDR1 LGHNA and CDR2 YSLEER. The DNA of the CDR3 is TGCGCCAGCAGCCAATACAGGGGCTACGAGCAGTACTTC. It is translated as CASSQYRGYEQYF.

This clonotype was counted a few times. The chain uses TRBV7-9 and TRBJ1-1; TRBD1 might be the D (6 bases). The CDR3 sequence is 13 residues long. V was cut by 1 base and J by 6 bases, with 9 bases left in between. Germline values: CDR1 SEHNR, CDR2 FQNEAQ (reference sequence). In DNA form, the CDR3 reads TGTGCCAGCAGCTTAGGGGGGCCCGCTGAAGCTTTCTTT. Translated, it gives CASSLGGPAEAFF.

This clonotype was seen many times. V and J are TRBV10-3 and TRBJ2-5, with 13 nucleotides matching TRBD2. Germline loops: CDR1 ENHRY, CDR2 SYGVKD. V gave up 8 bases and J gave up 3 bases; unmatched junction bases: 3. The CDR3 length is 14 residues. CDR3 amino acids: CAIGLAGVEETQYF. For the CDR3, the DNA is TGTGCCATCGGACTAGCGGGAGTGGAAGAGACCCAGTACTTC.

Comments on this clonotype: No conserved phenylalanine or tryptophan is present at the end of the CDR3, so a read error is the likely explanation. Because the CDR3's place on the DNA is in doubt, the DNA is left out and the CDR3 is given as listed by TCRdb. The chain links TRBV10-3 to TRBJ1-4. The CDR3 is 9 residues long, ends included. Germline V gene sequence: CDR1 ENHRY, CDR2 SYGVKD. Here the CDR3 reads CAISESTMK.

V is TRBV2 and J is TRBJ1-1; D remains unclear. Trimming took off 4 bases at V and 2 bases at J, with 5 bases between the two ends. The CDR3 has 12 amino acids. Germline CDR1 reads SNHLY; CDR2 reads FYNNEI. CDR3 DNA sequence: TGTGCCAGCAGTGGCTTTAACACTGAAGCTTTCTTT. Residues: CASSGFNTEAFF.

This chain uses TRBV20-1 with TRBJ1-1; no clear D. The CDR3 totals 13 residues. V was cut by 2 bases and J by 0 bases, with 7 bases left in between. CDR1 and CDR2 (germline): DFQATT, SNEGSKA (reference sequence). CDR3 nucleotides: TGCAGTGCTAGATCGGAGCTGAACACTGAAGCTTTCTTT. Amino acid sequence: CSARSELNTEAFF.

This clonotype occurred a few times. The V gene is TRBV20-1, the J gene TRBJ2-5, with D possibly matching TRBD2 (5 bases). CDR3 length: 15 residues. Germline CDR1 reads DFQATT; CDR2 reads SNEGSKA (reference sequence). With 8 bases removed from V and 2 bases from J, the gap between germline ends came to 21 bases. Here the CDR3 reads CSTVHSGDNQETQYF. As DNA, the CDR3 is TGCAGTACCGTACACAGCGGCGATAATCAAGAGACCCAGTACTTC.

This clonotype has a handful of counts. The chain joins TRBV7-6 to TRBJ2-6, with TRBD1 matching 8 bases. Germline CDR1 SGHVS, CDR2 FNYEAQ. With V trimmed by 5 bases and J by 3 bases, 9 bases remained unmatched. The CDR3 loop spans 17 amino acids. The CDR3 loop reads CASSLTQGARGANVLTF. The CDR3 nucleotides are TGTGCCAGCAGCCTGACGCAGGGGGCGCGTGGGGCCAACGTCCTGACTTTC. The variable domain in full, with the rest retrieved from reference TRBV7-6 and TRBJ2-6, is GAGVSQSPRYKVTKRGQDVALRCDPISGHVSLYWYRQALGQGPEFLTYFNYEAQQDKSGLPNDRFSAERPEGSISTLTIQRTEQRDSAMYRCASSLTQGARGANVLTFGAGSRLTVL.

This clonotype has ten or more counts. This chain joins TRBV15 and TRBJ1-4, with D unclear. From germline, CDR1 is LNHNV and CDR2 YYDKDF (reference sequence). Trimming left V 3 bases short and J 4 bases short, with 9 bases between. The CDR3 has 14 residues. The CDR3 nucleotides read TGTGCCACCAGCAGCGGACGGATTAATGAAAAACTGTTTTTT. Its translation is CATSSGRINEKLFF.

CDR3 sequence: CASSTRDGYGYTF. The CDR3 DNA reads as TGTGCCAGCAGCACCCGGGACGGCTATGGCTACACCTTC. The gene calls are TRBV9 and TRBJ1-2; the D gene is possibly TRBD1 (5 bases). The CDR3 contains 13 residues. CDR1 SGDLS and CDR2 YYNGEE come from the germline V gene. The ends were cut back, 4 bases at V and 4 bases at J, with 11 bases in the middle.

The V and J genes are TRBV29-1 and TRBJ2-5; the match to TRBD1 covers 9 bases. The closer fit of TRBJ2-1 to the DNA end suggests the J call may be wrong. The CDR3 contains 15 residues. CDR1 is SQVTM and CDR2 is ANQGSEA in the germline V gene. The CDR3 protein is CSVDPQGAGDNEQFF. Here the CDR3 DNA reads TGCAGCGTTGACCCACAGGGGGCGGGCGACAATGAGCAGTTCTTC.

There are many counts of this clonotype. The V and J genes are TRBV7-9 and TRBJ1-1; weak D call: TRBD1 (6 bases). CDR3 size: 12 residues. The ends were cut back, 8 bases at V and 4 bases at J, with 11 bases in the middle. Germline V gives CDR1 SEHNR, CDR2 FQNEAQ (reference sequence). The CDR3 coding sequence is TGTGCCAGCGGAGCAGGGGCCACTGAAGCTTTCTTT. The encoded protein is CASGAGATEAFF.

This clonotype was counted at least ten times. The genes are TRBV2 and TRBJ1-1, with D uncertain. Germline CDR1 SNHLY, CDR2 FYNNEI. Trimming stripped 4 bases from V and 3 bases from J, with 3 bases between. The CDR3 contains 11 residues. In DNA form, the CDR3 reads TGTGCCAGCAGTGGTCACACTGAAGCTTTCTTT. Its translation: CASSGHTEAFF.

The chain employs TRBV7-2 and TRBJ2-2; TRBD2 agrees at 9 bases. CDR1 and CDR2 from the germline V gene are SGHTA and FQGNSA. The CDR3 covers 14 residues. V lost 6 bases, J lost 4 bases, and 3 bases stayed unmatched. The DNA of the CDR3 is TGTGCCAGCAGGGAACTAGCGGGCACCGGGGAGCTGTTTTTT. Translating gives CASRELAGTGELFF.

The rearrangement joins TRBV19 to TRBJ2-5; TRBD2 aligns across 11 bases. This CDR3 comprises 16 residues. The V gene's germline CDR1 is LNHDA and CDR2 SQIVND (reference sequence). With V trimmed by 4 bases and J by 1 base, 5 bases remained unmatched. CDR3 sequence: CASSRTGLAVQETQYF. Here the CDR3 DNA reads TGTGCCAGTAGTAGAACGGGACTAGCGGTCCAAGAGACCCAGTACTTC.

This clonotype has only a few counts. The DNA for the CDR3 is TGTGCCAGCAGCCTGACAGGGGGCGCGGATGGCTACACCTTC. Its translation: CASSLTGGADGYTF. This chain joins TRBV7-9 and TRBJ1-2, with 10 nucleotides matching TRBD1. CDR3 length equals 14 residues. Germline V CDR1 and CDR2: SEHNR, FQNEAQ (reference sequence). The trim removed 5 bases at V and 6 bases at J, leaving 6 bases unmatched.

Remarks on this clonotype: This sequence may be a read error, since a much larger clone differs from it by one base. This chain uses TRBV10-2 with TRBJ1-2; D gene uncertain. The CDR3 totals 14 residues. Germline assignment: CDR1 WSHSY and CDR2 SAAADI. V was cut by 2 bases and J by 2 bases, with 9 bases left in between. CDR3 in amino acids: CASSEPRRNYGYTF. CDR3 coding DNA: TGCGCCAGCAGTGAGCCAAGGAGAAACTATGGCTACACCTTC.

V gene TRBV7-1 combines with J gene TRBJ1-1; 12 bases map to TRBD1. TRBV7-1 is noted as an ORF with a role that remains uncertain. V dropped 2 bases and J dropped 4; count of bases not matched to a gene: 8. The CDR3 spans 17 residues. The CDR3 protein is CASSSQGTGGAGTEAFF. CDR3 in DNA: TGTGCCAGCAGCTCACAGGGGACAGGGGGCGCGGGCACTGAAGCTTTCTTT.

V gene TRBV7-8 combines with J gene TRBJ1-2, with D hard to call. The V end lost 4 bases, the J end lost 0 bases, and 15 bases lay between the germline ends. This CDR3 is built from 16 residues. The V gene's germline CDR1 is SGHVS and CDR2 FQNEAQ. DNA of the CDR3: TGTGCCAGCAGCTACTCCACACGGCTTCCTAACTATGGCTACACCTTC. This encodes CASSYSTRLPNYGYTF.

This clonotype occurred a few times. This chain connects TRBV5-1 to TRBJ2-2; 8 positions agree with TRBD1. The CDR3 has 15 residues. CDR1 is SGHRS and CDR2 is YFSETQ in the germline V gene. The V gene end was trimmed by 7 bases and the J gene end by 3 bases; junction bases not matched to a gene: 8. The CDR3 bases are TGCGCCAGCGGCCGGGACAGGCCTGACACCGGGGAGCTGTTTTTT. Its translation is CASGRDRPDTGELFF.

The sample holds a few counts of this clonotype. V usage is TRBV12-3 or TRBV12-4 and J usage is TRBJ2-7, with 10 bases lining up with TRBD1. This CDR3 has 16 amino acids. V shed 4 bases and J 3 bases; nucleotides not matched to a gene: 9. CDR3: CASSSRRQGAGYEQYF. The CDR3 nucleotides read TGTGCCAGCAGTTCGCGAAGACAGGGGGCGGGCTACGAGCAGTACTTC.

This clonotype came up once. This could be a read error, since a much larger clone is one nucleotide away. J is TRBJ2-7 and V is TRBV15; weak D call: TRBD2 (6 bases). There are 15 residues in the CDR3. Germline V lookup: CDR1 LNHNV, CDR2 YYDKDF (reference sequence). The CDR3 loop reads CATRRGGDSSYEQYF. The CDR3, as DNA: TGTGCCACCAGGAGAGGCGGGGATAGCTCCTACGAGCAGTACTTC.

This clonotype occurred many times. The chain is built from TRBV2 and TRBJ2-7; 7 bases fit TRBD1. CDR3 length equals 15 residues. V shed 5 bases and J 3 bases; nucleotides not matched to a gene: 10. Germline V gene sequence: CDR1 SNHLY, CDR2 FYNNEI. Here the CDR3 reads CASSFSDRVGYEQYF. The CDR3 DNA follows: TGTGCCAGCAGTTTCTCCGACAGGGTTGGCTACGAGCAGTACTTC.

This clonotype turned up a few times. The gene calls are TRBV2 and TRBJ2-2; 10 positions agree with TRBD1. This CDR3 is 14 amino acids long. With V trimmed by 8 bases and J by 4 bases, 4 bases remained unmatched. Germline CDR1 is SNHLY and CDR2 is FYNNEI. Here the CDR3 DNA reads TGTGCCAGCGGGACAGGGGAGTTCACCGGGGAGCTGTTTTTT. This gives the protein CASGTGEFTGELFF.

The CDR3 nucleotides are TGTGCCATCAGTGAGTCGGGCAGAGAATCACCCCTCCACTTT. This encodes CAISESGRESPLHF. The chain carries TRBV10-3 and TRBJ1-6, with D unclear. Trimming shortened V by 0 bases and J by 10 bases, and 10 bases separated the two germline ends. The CDR3 is 14 amino acids. In germline, CDR1 is ENHRY, CDR2 SYGVKD.

This clonotype appeared many times. The chain is built from TRBV24-1 and TRBJ2-7; a possible D gene is TRBD1 (5 bases). Trimming left V 10 bases short and J 1 base short, with 13 bases between. Germline CDR1 is KGHDR and CDR2 is SFDVKD. The CDR3 contains 13 residues. The CDR3 spells CATQKDTSYEQYF. The CDR3 DNA is TGTGCCACACAAAAGGACACATCCTACGAGCAGTACTTC.